These T cell receptor beta chains were read from a single sample in a study of Ad26.COV2.S vaccination and SARS-CoV-2 variants. Profiled with immunoSEQ multiplex PCR; TCRdb holds only in-frame clones, not every one. The sample contains 300,000 to 350,000 clones, 86% of which appear only once. The sample in question was peripheral blood, obtained in a trial of Ad26.COV2.S vaccine versus placebo. Source of these receptors: a person between 18 and 65 years old who received the Ad26.COV2.S COVID-19 vaccine or a placebo. Both conserved end residues are part of each CDR3. D genes are given only for firm matches. Expanded clones get a size class; other rows say once, few or many, or leave the size out.

NA | TRBJ2-4 | TRBV3-1/TRBV3-2 | NA | TGTGCCAGCAGCGGGCTAACCATAGCCAAAAACATTCAGTACTTC | CASSGLTIAKNIQYF
TRBD2 | TRBJ2-3 | TRBV7-9 | NA | TGTGCCAGCAGCCTCCTGAGCGGGGGTACCACAGATACGCAGTATTTT | CASSLLSGGTTDTQYF
NA | TRBJ1-5 | TRBV30 | NA | TGTGCCTGGAGTGTACGGATAGGTGGGCAGTTCAATCAGCCCCAGCATTTT | CAWSVRIGGQFNQPQHF
NA | TRBJ2-7 | TRBV2 | NA | TGTGCCAGCAGTGAACTCGGCAGGTCAGGATACGAGCAGTACTTC | CASSELGRSGYEQYF
NA | TRBJ1-3 | TRBV18 | once | TGTGCCAGCTCACCAGGAGCGGCCTCTGGAAACACCATATATTTT | CASSPGAASGNTIYF
NA | TRBJ2-7 | TRBV10-1 | NA | TGCGCCAGCAGAGGGGTGTGGGACTCCTACGAGCAGTACTTC | CASRGVWDSYEQYF
NA | TRBJ1-6 | TRBV6-5 | NA | TGTGCCAGCAGTTACTCCGACCGTAAGGTCTCACCCCTCCACTTT | CASSYSDRKVSPLHF
TRBD1 | TRBJ1-2 | TRBV15 | NA | TGTGCCACCAGCTCGAGACGGACAGGGTCCGGCTACACCTTC | CATSSRRTGSGYTF
NA | TRBJ1-2 | TRBV18 | NA | TGTGCCAGCTCACCAGCTCGACGGCCAGCTAACTATGGCTACACCTTC | CASSPARRPANYGYTF
NA | TRBJ2-1 | TRBV9 | NA | TGTGCCAGCAGCGTGCGTTGGAGCTCCTACAATGAGCAGTTCTTC | CASSVRWSSYNEQFF
TRBD1 | TRBJ1-2 | TRBV7-3 | NA | TGTGCCAGCAGCTTATCCGGCGGGACAGGGGAAGGCTACACCTTC | CASSLSGGTGEGYTF
TRBD2 | TRBJ2-6 | TRBV5-5 | NA | TGTGCCAGCAGCCGCGGACTAGCGGGGATGAGCTCTGGGGCCAACGTCCTGACTTTC | CASSRGLAGMSSGANVLTF
NA | TRBJ2-3 | TRBV9 | NA | TGTGCCAGCAGCGCCCGCGGCCCTCCCCTTATGGATACGCAGTATTTT | CASSARGPPLMDTQYF
NA | TRBJ2-1 | TRBV2 | NA | TGTGCCAGCCTGGTAAACAATGAGCAGTTCTTC | CASLVNNEQFF
NA | TRBJ1-1 | TRBV11-3 | NA | TGTGCCAGCAGCCCGGGGGCCCGAACGAACACTGAAGCTTTCTTT | CASSPGARTNTEAFF
NA | TRBJ1-4 | TRBV25-1 | NA | TGTGCCAGCAGTGAAGGGGGGCGGGAAAAACTGTTTTTT | CASSEGGREKLFF
NA | TRBJ2-3 | TRBV7-3 | NA | TGTGCCAGCAGCGCCGCCGGGACTCTCACAGATACGCAGTATTTT | CASSAAGTLTDTQYF
NA | TRBJ2-5 | TRBV11-2 | NA | TGTGCCAGCAGCTCACAGGTTCGGGAGACCCAGTACTTC | CASSSQVRETQYF
NA | TRBJ2-5 | TRBV7-2 | NA | TGTGCCAGCAGCTTAGGGGCAGCGGACTTACAAGGGGTCCAGTACTTC | CASSLGAADLQGVQYF
NA | TRBJ1-2 | TRBV16 | NA | TGTGCCAGCAGCCAATCGAAGATCTTTGGCTACACCTTC | CASSQSKIFGYTF
NA | TRBJ2-3 | TRBV27 | NA | TGTGCCAGCAGTGCGATGAGGCTTCCTAGCACAGATACGCAGTATTTT | CASSAMRLPSTDTQYF
NA | TRBJ2-7 | TRBV5-1 | NA | TGCGCCAGCAGCTTGGGAGGGTTATTAAACGAGCAGTACTTC | CASSLGGLLNEQYF
NA | TRBJ1-6 | TRBV3-1/TRBV3-2 | NA | TGTGCCAGCAGCACTGGAGGGGTATTCTATTCACCCCTCCACTTT | CASSTGGVFYSPLHF
NA | TRBJ2-1 | TRBV10-3 | once | TGTGCCATCAGTGGATTGAATGAGCAGTTCTTC | CAISGLNEQFF
TRBD1 | TRBJ1-3 | TRBV9 | NA | TGTGCCAGCAGCGGGGGACAGGGTTTTAACACCATATATTTT | CASSGGQGFNTIYF
TRBD1 | TRBJ2-1 | TRBV11-2 | NA | TGTGCCAGCAGCTTAGTGTGGCAGGGGGCTAACAATGAGCAGTTCTTC | CASSLVWQGANNEQFF